This T cell receptor (beta chain) comes out of a study of shared clonotypes between healthy human individuals. Clones were sequenced by immunoSEQ multiplex PCR, and TCRdb holds only the in-frame ones, with some missing. The table has roughly 660,000 clones, 90% seen once. Only Caucasian adults living in Nashville, Tennessee made up the donor group. CD8 memory merged CD45RO+ cells and CCR7-negative CD45RA+ TemRA cells into one population. General observations from the study: The naive CD4 repertoires of several donors were compared, and approximately 5% of clonotypes were shared. Specimens sampled were limited to blood, with tissue repertoires likely differing.

From germline, CDR1 is SGHTA and CDR2 FQGTGA. The CDR3 contains 20 residues. V lost 5 bases and J 4 bases, leaving 31 bases between the germline ends. Concerning this clone itself: What it binds is not known.

Sequenced: memory CD8+ T cells from PBMCs. Subset indicated: CD45RO+ cells pooled with CCR7-negative TemRA cells. This TCR derives from a man between 18 and 35 years old in good health. Some clones in this sample may be carry-over from other donors' samples. The chain links TRBV7-3 to TRBJ2-3; a weak D match, TRBD1 (7 bases). CDR3 amino acids: CASSPHSSVGGGSLADTQYF. CDR3 coding DNA: TGTGCCAGCAGCCCTCATTCTTCTGTAGGAGGGGGCTCTTTGGCAGATACGCAGTATTTT. The entire variable domain, with the rest obtained from reference TRBV7-3 and TRBJ2-3, is as follows: GAGVSQTPSNKVTEKGKYVELRCDPISGHTALYWYRQSLGQGPEFLIYFQGTGAADDSGLPNDRFFAVRPEGSVSTLKIQRTERGDSAVYLCASSPHSSVGGGSLADTQYFGPGTRLTVL.